The 5 T cell receptor beta chains in this list originate from one sample, sequenced in a study of T cell repertoires in cytomegalovirus infection. Antigens of these TCRs are unknown. TCRdb redid the calling of the reads with MiXCR, one entry per CDR3 protein. Among fewer than 650,000 distinct CDR3 sequences listed, roughly 43% were seen once. The source material was cultured PBMCs, sampled from culture after CMV antigen stimulation. The source of these receptors is a human donor in good health (CMV status not recorded). Some clones in this sample may be carry-over from other donors' samples.

The gene calls are TRBV7-9 and TRBJ1-3, with D perhaps TRBD1 (5 bases). The germline V gene encodes CDR1 SEHNR and CDR2 FQNEAQ (reference sequence). This CDR3 region has 15 residues. V lost 4 bases, J lost 4 bases, and 14 bases lay in between. The DNA for the CDR3 is TGTGCCAGCAGCTCCACAGGAGCGGGGGGAAACACCATATATTTT. This encodes CASSSTGAGGNTIYF.

As for this clonotype: A read error may explain this, as a much larger clone is one base away. The genes are TRBV7-6 and TRBJ2-1; D is possibly TRBD1 (5 bases). The germline V and J ends were trimmed by 1 base and 7 bases, with 11 bases remaining between them. The V gene's germline CDR1 is SGHVS and CDR2 FNYEAQ. The length of the CDR3 is 14 residues. The CDR3 nucleotides are TGTGCCAGCAGCTTAGTACAGGAGAGGAATGAGCAGTTCTTC. Its translation is CASSLVQERNEQFF.

This clonotype was recorded at least ten times. The chain joins TRBV12-3 or TRBV12-4 to TRBJ1-4; D possibly corresponds to TRBD1 (5 bases). The CDR3 consists of 14 residues. V was cut by 6 bases and J by 0 bases, with 8 bases left in between. The DNA for the CDR3 is TGTGCCAGCAGCCTGACAGCAACTAATGAAAAACTGTTTTTT. Protein: CASSLTATNEKLFF.

The gene calls are TRBV4-3 and TRBJ2-1, with D possibly matching TRBD2 (7 bases). Germline V gene lookup returns CDR1 LGHNA and CDR2 YSLEER. Trimming left V 4 bases short and J 7 bases short, with 17 bases between. This CDR3 is 15 amino acids long. CDR3 sequence: CASSPRGGVGNEQFF. In DNA, the CDR3 is TGCGCCAGCAGCCCGCGAGGGGGGGTTGGAAATGAGCAGTTCTTC.

This sequence joins TRBV9 and TRBJ2-7, with TRBD2 as a possible D gene (6 bases). This CDR3 comprises 15 residues. Trimming removed 3 bases at V and 0 bases at J, with 13 bases between. Germline V gives CDR1 SGDLS, CDR2 YYNGEE. The CDR3 DNA reads as TGTGCCAGCAGCGACGGGGGATCCCTCTCCTACGAGCAGTACTTC. Protein product: CASSDGGSLSYEQYF.